This is a list of T cell receptor beta chains from one sample in a study of T-cell reconstitution after alpha-beta-depleted transplantation in children. TCRdb reprocessed the PCR reads via MiXCR and lists one record per CDR3 protein. The table records about 870,000 distinct CDR3 sequences, 16% of them present only once. The sequenced sample was PBMCs, mostly from graft donor cells, obtained 360 days after TCRalphabeta/CD19-depleted stem cell transplant. All receptors derive from a male patient younger than 18 who had a stem cell transplant for acute lymphoblastic leukemia, so the T cells may come from the graft donor. Both conserved end residues are part of each CDR3.

V gene: TRBV5-1
J gene: TRBJ2-5
CDR3 protein: CASSLTIPTGRETQYF

V gene: TRBV4-1
J gene: TRBJ1-1
CDR3 protein: CASSTGPPRGNTEAFF

V gene: TRBV6-1
J gene: TRBJ2-7
CDR3 protein: CASTERDWGSWEQYF

V gene: TRBV4-1
J gene: TRBJ2-1
CDR3 protein: CASSQARLAGGPTRFYNEQFF

V gene: TRBV9
J gene: TRBJ2-5
CDR3 protein: CASSDSLGPEETQYF

V gene: TRBV27
J gene: TRBJ2-1
CDR3 protein: CASSLWTSGVNELFF

V gene: TRBV5-1
J gene: TRBJ2-7
CDR3 protein: CASSSKRAPYEQYF

V gene: TRBV7-3
J gene: TRBJ2-1
CDR3 protein: CASSPFGTGDNEQFF

V gene: TRBV7-8
J gene: TRBJ1-5
CDR3 protein: CASSLRGRDHQPQHF

V gene: TRBV25-1
J gene: TRBJ2-5
CDR3 protein: CASSWAGRGETQYF

V gene: TRBV27
J gene: TRBJ2-1
CDR3 protein: CASSQQLAYNEQFF

V gene: TRBV29-1
J gene: TRBJ1-1
CDR3 protein: CSVEGLYTEAFF

V gene: TRBV20-1
J gene: TRBJ2-5
CDR3 protein: CSAREGTSGQETQYF

V gene: TRBV29-1
J gene: TRBJ2-3
CDR3 protein: CSVTTGAGDTQYF

V gene: TRBV5-1
J gene: TRBJ1-3
CDR3 protein: CASSSVPGQVYSGNTIYF

V gene: TRBV19
J gene: TRBJ2-1
CDR3 protein: CASSMVGLVGNEQFF

V gene: TRBV9
J gene: TRBJ2-7
CDR3 protein: CASSVTPAYEQYF

V gene: TRBV25-1
J gene: TRBJ2-1
CDR3 protein: CASNLPGLASHGEQFF

V gene: TRBV24-1
J gene: TRBJ2-6
CDR3 protein: CATSYSVPISGANVLTF

V gene: TRBV5-1
J gene: TRBJ2-3
CDR3 protein: CASSLEPPSGTQYF

V gene: TRBV5-1
J gene: TRBJ1-2
CDR3 protein: CASSFIAGQTYGYTF

V gene: TRBV9
J gene: TRBJ2-3
CDR3 protein: CASSVEFGRRGTNTQYF

V gene: TRBV27
J gene: TRBJ1-1
CDR3 protein: CASRILTNTEAFF

V gene: TRBV29-1
J gene: TRBJ1-6
CDR3 protein: CSAGQGNSPLHF

V gene: TRBV11-2
J gene: TRBJ2-3
CDR3 protein: CASSLRPRRAGGLTDTQYF

V gene: TRBV7-2
J gene: TRBJ2-1
CDR3 protein: CASRASYNEQFF

V gene: TRBV18
J gene: TRBJ2-7
CDR3 protein: CASSIGYTYEQYF

V gene: TRBV7-6
J gene: TRBJ2-7
CDR3 protein: CASSFSGYYEQYF

V gene: TRBV3-1
J gene: TRBJ2-2
CDR3 protein: CASRQRDRGNTGELFF

V gene: TRBV12-3/TRBV12-4
J gene: TRBJ2-7
CDR3 protein: CASRTGLTYEQYF

V gene: TRBV5-6
J gene: TRBJ1-1
CDR3 protein: CASSLFRGLQNTEAFF

V gene: TRBV30
J gene: TRBJ1-2
CDR3 protein: CAWSGIGWYGYTF

V gene: TRBV19
J gene: TRBJ2-1
CDR3 protein: CASSTGERQFF

V gene: TRBV29-1
J gene: TRBJ1-1
CDR3 protein: CSVLAGPKAFF

V gene: TRBV7-9
J gene: TRBJ2-3
CDR3 protein: CASSYPDSYTQYF

V gene: TRBV21-1
J gene: TRBJ2-7
CDR3 protein: CASSKVRGSDYEQYF

V gene: TRBV12-3/TRBV12-4
J gene: TRBJ2-2
CDR3 protein: CASSGRAGAGELFF

V gene: TRBV7-2
J gene: TRBJ2-5
CDR3 protein: CASSLRATRQETQYF

V gene: TRBV18
J gene: TRBJ2-4
CDR3 protein: CASSPLGVAKNIQYF